This paragraph covers one T cell receptor beta chain sequence. No antigen is known for it. No base quality information exists; no much larger clone differs at one position. In total, 600 or so healthy bone marrow donors made up the cohort. At the time of sampling, every cohort member was nominally healthy, though immune exposures that went unrecorded were likely present. The donor was CMV seronegative and was included in the group of over 300 seronegative cohort members. Each donor provided a peripheral blood sample, and peripheral blood mononuclear cells were used for TCR beta sequencing. Genomic DNA extraction from the blood cell samples was performed with the Qiagen DNeasy Blood Extraction Kit. These data belong to a study of cytomegalovirus exposure and HLA in healthy donors (dated by TCRdb to 2017 to 2019). Some background on the complete study: An earlier analysis of approximately 640 of the donors reported approximately 300 Gb of sequence data and roughly 110 million unique TCR beta sequences from some 180 million T cells. Approximately 310 gigabases of sequencing data and approximately 92 million unique TCR sequences made up an early release that covered around 640 HLA-typed donors. Among the approximately 420 genotyped donors, around 81% belonged to the genetic ancestry cluster associated with self-reported Caucasian donors. The study aimed to test whether cataloging public T cell receptors could reveal signatures of past pathogen exposure. The study profiled the T cell repertoires of 500 to 800 subjects by immunosequencing and related them to cytomegalovirus serostatus. A separate validation cohort of about 110 different subjects was used in addition to the roughly 700-subject first cohort. To predict cytomegalovirus infection status, the study brought together high-throughput TCR immunosequencing, statistical association of individual TCRs with disease status, and machine learning. A later analysis re-examined previously published TCR beta repertoires from hundreds of donors and added high-resolution HLA genotyping to investigate patterns of TCR occurrence. Rather than drawing on any new phenotypic data, the later analysis identified candidate immune exposures from TCR beta sequences and the way those sequences occurred across donors. An earlier analysis of around 640 of the donors used high-throughput TCR beta sequencing to judge whether each TCR beta V gene segment behaved as functional or pseudogenic. Donor age, sex, ethnicity and CMV serostatus were compiled together with the repertoire data. In a later genetic analysis, genome-wide SNP genotypes for 398 of the 666 donors were used, and that subset was treated as a discovery cohort. Every discovery cohort repertoire had been produced on one sequencing platform. Both class I and class II loci were covered by HLA typing, at four-digit resolution. Typing coverage differed by locus: A, B, C, DRB1 and DQB1 were typed in roughly 620-630 donors, DQA1 in 500 to 550, DPA1 in roughly 590, and DPB1 in just under 480. Five DR-DQ haplotypes were handled as single units for association and clustering because linkage in the cohort was strong. Among a few hundred genotyped donors of the cohort, an average of roughly 240,000 unique TCR beta nucleotide sequences were sequenced per donor, roughly 20% of them non-productive. Study-wide findings and limitations: In the study, roughly 160 TCR beta chains were listed as associated with cytomegalovirus. Linkage disequilibrium might explain the correlated functional status among segregating V segments, but an unknown experimental factor could not be ruled out. In a later analysis, the rate of TCR association differed among HLA loci, with DRB1 alleles having the most associated TCRs and HLA-C alleles having the fewest. A cluster of highly shared sequence variants was judged likely to be a technical artifact of the sequencing pipeline. The authors suggested that the approach could potentially be extended to other disease states and immunological phenotypes. Across donors, most TCR sequences were observed very rarely, whereas some public TCRs were present in many individuals. A further reported finding was that TCR beta sequences accurately predicted the HLA-A and HLA-B alleles for most subjects in the first cohort. In a later analysis, HLA-associated TCR beta chains were found to be more clonally expanded and to have lower generation probabilities than equally common non-associated chains. The classifier was reported to diagnose cytomegalovirus status with high specificity and sensitivity in both the original cohort and the validation cohort. In a later analysis, several top co-occurrence clusters were reported to appear linked to parvovirus B19, influenza, CMV and Epstein-Barr virus. The cohort was sequenced for TCR beta chains only, and without alpha or paired-chain data the features that could be detected were limited. According to a later genetic analysis, donors in an Asian-associated ancestry cluster had fewer N-insertions in productive TCRs than the roughly 670-donor mean. A later analysis found that most CMV-associated TCR beta chains appeared HLA-restricted, with HLA associations seemingly driven largely by CMV exposure. Presence/absence analyses assumed roughly uniform sequencing depth across donors, an assumption that may not hold. Strong co-occurrence of HLA alleles, especially DR and DQ, made assigning TCR associations to individual alleles difficult. Because counts were too low, 15 or so rarely observed V segments, including chromosome 9 orphons, were excluded from the earlier analysis of 587 of the donors. At a false discovery rate of 0.05, a later analysis linked 16,000 or so TCR beta sequences to specific HLA alleles. Because some donors lacked HLA typing at each locus, the association tests relied only on the typed subset. Some IMGT-functional V segments, including TRBV6-2 and TRBV6-3, could not be told apart with the 87-base-pair reads, so those segments were excluded. For the cohort, immune exposure information was limited to CMV serostatus. A few of the identified cytomegalovirus-associated TCR beta chains were confirmed in vitro to be specific for cytomegalovirus antigens. V-gene and J-gene trimming of TCR beta chains was associated with a missense DCLRE1C variant in a later genetic analysis, and the association was replicated in an independent cohort. In an earlier analysis of approximately 590 of the donors, most TCR beta V segments appeared in productive rearrangements about 87% or about 30% of the time, broadly matching IMGT annotations.

The CDR3 goes from the cysteine to the phenylalanine over 16 residues. Only the CDR3 DNA is retained, 48 bases long and in frame from the first base. For CDR1 and CDR2, the germline V gene (reference sequence) lists SEHNR and FQNEAQ. The method behind the library was the immunoSEQ multiplex PCR assay. A mixture of 60 forward primers for TCR Vbeta segments and 13 reverse primers for TCR Jbeta segments was used in the multiplex PCR. A multiplex PCR assay on genomic DNA amplified the CDR3 region of rearranged TCR beta genes. The Illumina HiSeq System was used to sequence the amplified TCR beta libraries as 87-base-pair reads. The paper's processing steps were these. A later analysis counted about 80 million unique TCR beta chains across the 600 to 850 repertoires, and around 12 million of these chains were shared by at least two donors. Raw reads were error-corrected and collapsed into unique sequences by a nearest-neighbor algorithm in which closely related sequences were merged to remove PCR and sequencing errors. CDR3 sequences were aligned to IMGT reference sequences to assign V, D and J gene segments. For a sequence to be retained, a match of at least six nucleotides was required to both a V gene segment and a J gene segment. Rearrangements were called productive when the CDR3 lacked stop codons and stayed in frame with V and J; all others were non-productive. Following IMGT convention, CDR3 was defined as the stretch from the second conserved V-encoded cysteine to the conserved J-encoded phenylalanine. The earlier analysis of around 640 of the donors excluded sequences that lacked an unambiguous match to a single V gene segment. An earlier analysis of fewer than 750 of the donors classified V segments as functional when productive rearrangements were above 56.7% and as segregating when the standard deviation between donors was above 5%. A statistical classification framework was built to diagnose cytomegalovirus status from the catalog of TCR beta chain sequences. In a later analysis, V and J genes were assigned by comparing TCR nucleotide sequences against IMGT/GENE-DB human TR gene sequences. The TCRdist pipeline was used in a later analysis to assign CDR3 sequences and most-parsimonious VDJ recombination scenarios. A later analysis defined each TCR beta chain by its CDR3 amino acid sequence plus V-gene family, and excluded reads lacking a unique V-gene family. To address suspected cross-contamination and a sequencing artifact, a later analysis removed 592 highly shared, low-generation-probability nucleotide sequences. In a later analysis, a clonal expansion index for each public chain was calculated from normalized within-repertoire ranks of inferred template counts. In a later analysis, generation probabilities were computed using a VDJ recombination model fitted to out-of-frame rearrangements, and the results were checked against IGoR. A later analysis scored TCR-TCR, TCR-HLA and TCR-CMV co-occurrence with hypergeometric tests, applying a repertoire-size bias correction to TCR pairs. In a later analysis, false discovery rates were estimated by permuting HLA or CMV assignments 20 times. In a later analysis, co-occurring TCRs were grouped using DBSCAN, with TCRdist sequence similarity added in when clustering inside HLA-allele-positive subsets. For co-occurrence clustering, repertoires with fewer than 30,000 or more than 120,000 public chains were excluded, along with several repertoires with anomalous nucleotide sharing. Sourced from immuneACCESS, this table was stored by TCRdb with only in-frame sequences that have V and J called. A share of the clones is absent; for the studies checked, an unresolved V gene accounts for under half, and the remainder has no known explanation. D and trimming come from the DNA, and the V and J calls and clone size come from that table. The sample contains under 200,000 clones, 70% to 90% of them found a single time. 1.5% to 2% of the sample is held by the ten biggest clonotypes.

The chain uses TRBV7-9 and TRBJ2-5, with 9 junctional bases fitting TRBD2. The assigned J gene may be wrong: the sequence end matches TRBJ2-7 better. The sequence was collected from a woman between 18 and 30 years old in good health and CMV-seronegative. Specimen: PBMCs. The CDR3 amino acid sequence is: CASSLAGTSRLYEQYF. The DNA sequence follows: TGTGCCAGCAGCTTAGCCGGGACTAGCAGACTCTACGAGCAGTACTTC.